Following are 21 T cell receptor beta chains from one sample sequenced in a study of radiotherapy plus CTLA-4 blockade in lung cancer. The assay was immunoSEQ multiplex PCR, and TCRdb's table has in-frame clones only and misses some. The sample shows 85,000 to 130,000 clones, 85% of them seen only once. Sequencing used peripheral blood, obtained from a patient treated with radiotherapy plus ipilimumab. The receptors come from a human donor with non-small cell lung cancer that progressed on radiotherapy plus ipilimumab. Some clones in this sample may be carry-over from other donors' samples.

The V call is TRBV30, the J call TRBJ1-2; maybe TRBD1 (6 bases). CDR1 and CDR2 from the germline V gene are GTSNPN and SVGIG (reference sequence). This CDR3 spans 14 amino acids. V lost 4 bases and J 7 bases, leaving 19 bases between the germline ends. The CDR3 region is CAWMNPKGGLGYTF. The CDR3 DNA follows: TGTGCCTGGATGAACCCAAAAGGGGGACTTGGCTACACCTTC. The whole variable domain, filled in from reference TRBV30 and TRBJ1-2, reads SQTIHQWPATLVQPVGSPLSLECTVEGTSNPNLYWYRQAAGRGLQLLFYSVGIGQISSEVPQNLSASRPQDRQFILSSKKLLLSDSGFYLCAWMNPKGGLGYTFGSGTRLTVV.

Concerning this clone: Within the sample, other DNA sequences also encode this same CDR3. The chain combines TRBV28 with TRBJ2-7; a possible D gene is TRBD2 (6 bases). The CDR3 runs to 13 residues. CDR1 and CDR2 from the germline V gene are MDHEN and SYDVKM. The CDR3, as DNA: TGTGCTACCGAGACTAGTAGGTCCTACGAGCAGTACTTC. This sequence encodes CATETSRSYEQYF.

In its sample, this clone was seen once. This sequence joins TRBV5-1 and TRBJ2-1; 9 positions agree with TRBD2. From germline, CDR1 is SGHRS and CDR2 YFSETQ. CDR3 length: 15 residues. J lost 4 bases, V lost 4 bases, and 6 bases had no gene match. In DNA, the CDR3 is TGCGCCAGCAGCACCGCTCTAGCGGGGTACAATGAGCAGTTCTTC. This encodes CASSTALAGYNEQFF.

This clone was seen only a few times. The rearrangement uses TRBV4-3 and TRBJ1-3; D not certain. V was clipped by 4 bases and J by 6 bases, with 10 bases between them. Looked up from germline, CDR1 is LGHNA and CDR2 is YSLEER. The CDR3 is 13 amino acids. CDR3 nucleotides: TGCGCCAGCAGCCCAAACCGCGAAAACACCATATATTTT. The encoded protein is CASSPNRENTIYF.

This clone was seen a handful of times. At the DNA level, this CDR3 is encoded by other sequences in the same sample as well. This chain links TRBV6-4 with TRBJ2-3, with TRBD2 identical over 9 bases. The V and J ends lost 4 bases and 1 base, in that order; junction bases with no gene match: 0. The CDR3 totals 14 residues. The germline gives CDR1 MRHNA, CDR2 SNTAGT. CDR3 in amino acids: CASSASGGTDTQYF. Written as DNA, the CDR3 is TGTGCCAGCAGTGCTAGCGGGGGCACAGATACGCAGTATTTT.

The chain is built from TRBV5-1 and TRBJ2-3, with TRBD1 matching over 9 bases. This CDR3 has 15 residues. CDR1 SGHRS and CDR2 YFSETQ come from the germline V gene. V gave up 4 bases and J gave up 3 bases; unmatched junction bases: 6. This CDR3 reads CASSPAGTGTDTQYF. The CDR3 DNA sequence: TGCGCCAGCAGCCCCGCCGGGACAGGGACAGATACGCAGTATTTT.

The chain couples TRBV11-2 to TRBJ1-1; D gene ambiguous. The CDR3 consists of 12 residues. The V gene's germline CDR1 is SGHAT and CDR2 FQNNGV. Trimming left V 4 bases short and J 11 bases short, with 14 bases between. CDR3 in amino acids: CASSSSIYRAFF. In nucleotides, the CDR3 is TGTGCCAGCAGCTCCTCGATCTACCGGGCTTTCTTT.

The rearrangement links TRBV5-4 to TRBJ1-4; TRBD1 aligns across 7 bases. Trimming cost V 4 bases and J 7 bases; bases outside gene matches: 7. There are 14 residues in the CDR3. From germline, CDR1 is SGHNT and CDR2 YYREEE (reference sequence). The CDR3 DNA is TGTGCCAGCAGCCGGGACAGTCGAATTGAAAAACTGTTTTTT. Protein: CASSRDSRIEKLFF.

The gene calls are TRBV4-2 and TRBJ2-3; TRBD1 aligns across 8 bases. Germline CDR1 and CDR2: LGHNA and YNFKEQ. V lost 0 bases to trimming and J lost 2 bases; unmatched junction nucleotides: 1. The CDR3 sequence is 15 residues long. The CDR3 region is CASSQDRGHTDTQYF. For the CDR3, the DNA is TGTGCCAGCAGCCAAGACAGGGGGCACACAGATACGCAGTATTTT.

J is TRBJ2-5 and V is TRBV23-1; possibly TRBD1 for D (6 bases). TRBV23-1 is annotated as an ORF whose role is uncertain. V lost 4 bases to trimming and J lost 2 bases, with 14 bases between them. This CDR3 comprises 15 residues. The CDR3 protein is CASSPKRDTQETQYF. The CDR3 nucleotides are TGCGCCAGCAGTCCTAAACGGGACACACAAGAGACCCAGTACTTC.

Written as DNA, the CDR3 is TGTGCCAGCACCCCTTGGCAAGGGATCTATGGCTACACCTTC. This gives the protein CASTPWQGIYGYTF. The rearrangement links TRBV11-1 to TRBJ1-2; D is undetermined. V lost 7 bases and J lost 4, with 16 bases in between. Per germline, CDR1 SGHAT and CDR2 FQDESV (reference sequence). The CDR3 extends over 14 amino acids.

DNA for the CDR3: TGTGCCAGCAGCCTAGGGGTGAACACCGGGGAGCTGTTTTTT. Amino acid sequence: CASSLGVNTGELFF. The V gene is TRBV11-1, the J gene TRBJ2-2; possible D gene TRBD1, 5 bases. The germline V gene has CDR1 SGHAT and CDR2 FQDESV (reference sequence). V dropped 5 bases and J dropped 1 base, with 8 bases sitting between them. The CDR3 has 14 amino acids.

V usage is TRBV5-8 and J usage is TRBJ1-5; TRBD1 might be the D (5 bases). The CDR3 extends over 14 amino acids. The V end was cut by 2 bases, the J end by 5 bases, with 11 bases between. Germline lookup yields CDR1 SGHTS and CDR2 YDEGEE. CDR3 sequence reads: CASSFGTAYQPQHF. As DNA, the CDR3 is TGTGCCAGCAGCTTCGGGACTGCCTATCAGCCCCAGCATTTT.

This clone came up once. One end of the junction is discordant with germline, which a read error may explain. DNA for the CDR3: TGTGCCAGCAGCTTAGGACGGGACAGGGAGGACTTC. Encoded protein: CASSLGRDREDF. The rearrangement uses TRBV5-6 and TRBJ2-5; 9 bases line up with TRBD1. From germline, CDR1 is SGHDT and CDR2 YYEEEE. The CDR3 runs 12 residues.

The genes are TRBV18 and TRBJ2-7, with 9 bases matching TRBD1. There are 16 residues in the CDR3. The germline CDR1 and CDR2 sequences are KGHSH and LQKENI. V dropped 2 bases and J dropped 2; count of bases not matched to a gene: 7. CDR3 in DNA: TGTGCCAGCTCACCAGGGACAGGGCAGGGCCCCTACGAGCAGTACTTC. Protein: CASSPGTGQGPYEQYF.

CDR3 bases: TGCGCCAACGCAGGGTCCGGGAACACTGAAGCTTTCTTT. Translated, it gives CANAGSGNTEAFF. The chain has TRBV10-1 and TRBJ1-1; perhaps TRBD1 as D (5 bases). This CDR3 region has 13 residues. Per germline, CDR1 WNHNN and CDR2 SYGVQD (reference sequence). The V end was cut by 10 bases, the J end by 1 base, with 13 bases between.

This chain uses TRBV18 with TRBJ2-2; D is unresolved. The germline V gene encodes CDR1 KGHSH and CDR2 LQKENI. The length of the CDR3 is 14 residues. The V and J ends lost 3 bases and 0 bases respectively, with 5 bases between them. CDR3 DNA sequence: TGTGCCAGCTCACCCAGCACGAACACCGGGGAGCTGTTTTTT. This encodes CASSPSTNTGELFF.

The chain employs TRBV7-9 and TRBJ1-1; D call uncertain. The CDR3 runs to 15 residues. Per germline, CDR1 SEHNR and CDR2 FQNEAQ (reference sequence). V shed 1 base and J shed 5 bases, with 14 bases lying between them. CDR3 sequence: CASSLVTGGITEAFF. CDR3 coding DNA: TGTGCCAGCAGCTTAGTCACGGGAGGGATTACTGAAGCTTTCTTT.

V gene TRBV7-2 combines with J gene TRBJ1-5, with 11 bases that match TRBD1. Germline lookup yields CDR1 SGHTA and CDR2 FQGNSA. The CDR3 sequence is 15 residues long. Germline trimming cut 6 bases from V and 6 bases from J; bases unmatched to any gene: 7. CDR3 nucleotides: TGTGCCAGCAGGTGGACAGGGGGCGATGGTCAGCCCCAGCATTTT. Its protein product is CASRWTGGDGQPQHF. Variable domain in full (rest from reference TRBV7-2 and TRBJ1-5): GAGVSQSPSNKVTEKGKDVELRCDPISGHTALYWYRQSLGQGLEFLIYFQGNSAPDKSGLPSDRFSAERTGGSVSTLTIQRTQQEDSAVYLCASRWTGGDGQPQHFGDGTRLSIL.

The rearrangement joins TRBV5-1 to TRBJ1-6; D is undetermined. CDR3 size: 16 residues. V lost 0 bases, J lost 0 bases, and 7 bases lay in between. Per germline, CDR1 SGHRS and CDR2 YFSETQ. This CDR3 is CASSLVPSSYNSPLHF. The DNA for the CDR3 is TGCGCCAGCAGCTTGGTGCCGAGCTCCTATAATTCACCCCTCCACTTT.

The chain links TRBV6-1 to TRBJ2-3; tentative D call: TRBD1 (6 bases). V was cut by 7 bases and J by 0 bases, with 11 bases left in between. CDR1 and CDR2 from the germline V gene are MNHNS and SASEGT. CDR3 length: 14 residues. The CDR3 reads CASNQDRSTDTQYF. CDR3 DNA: TGTGCCAGCAACCAGGACAGAAGCACAGATACGCAGTATTTT.